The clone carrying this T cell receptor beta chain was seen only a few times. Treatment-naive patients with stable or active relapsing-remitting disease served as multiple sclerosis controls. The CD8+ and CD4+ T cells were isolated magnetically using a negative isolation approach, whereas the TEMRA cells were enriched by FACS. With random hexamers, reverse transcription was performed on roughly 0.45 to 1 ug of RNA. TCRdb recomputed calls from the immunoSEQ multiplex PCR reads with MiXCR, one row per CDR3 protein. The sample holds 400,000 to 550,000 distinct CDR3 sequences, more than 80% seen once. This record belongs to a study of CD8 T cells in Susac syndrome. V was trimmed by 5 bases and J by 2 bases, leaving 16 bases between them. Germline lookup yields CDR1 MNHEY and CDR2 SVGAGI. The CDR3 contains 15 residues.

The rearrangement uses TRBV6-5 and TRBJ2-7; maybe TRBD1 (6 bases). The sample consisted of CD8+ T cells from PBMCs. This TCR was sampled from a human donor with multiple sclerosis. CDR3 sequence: CASSHGTPDPYEQYF. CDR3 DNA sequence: TGTGCCAGCAGTCACGGGACACCTGATCCCTACGAGCAGTACTTC.